What follows are 24 T cell receptor beta chains derived from one specimen sequenced in a study of OX40 agonist ivuxolimab in advanced cancers. The protocol was immunoSEQ multiplex PCR, while the TCRdb copy is restricted to in-frame clones and leaves out a portion. The sample shows around 94,000 clones, roughly 89% of them seen only once. The starting material was CD4+ or CD8+ T cells sorted from blood, obtained in a trial of the OX40 agonist ivuxolimab. Receptors were obtained from an adult with an advanced solid tumor such as melanoma, head and neck, liver or kidney cancer.

The chain joins TRBV25-1 to TRBJ1-6; D is perhaps TRBD1 (6 bases). The CDR3 is 15 amino acids. V was trimmed by 2 bases and J by 13 bases, leaving 18 bases between them. Germline V CDR1 and CDR2: MGHDK, SYGVNS. CDR3 loop: CASSEHKGQSFPLHF. The DNA for the CDR3 is TGTGCCAGCAGTGAACATAAAGGACAGTCCTTTCCCCTCCACTTT.

The chain uses TRBV15 and TRBJ2-5, with D maybe TRBD2 (6 bases). The CDR3 is 16 amino acids. V was clipped by 3 bases and J by 1 base, with 15 bases between them. The germline V gene has CDR1 LNHNV and CDR2 YYDKDF (reference sequence). CDR3 protein: CATSSGGGAGQETQYF. DNA of the CDR3: TGTGCCACCAGCAGTGGGGGTGGAGCGGGCCAAGAGACCCAGTACTTC. The entire variable domain, with the rest obtained from reference TRBV15 and TRBJ2-5, is as follows: DAMVIQNPRYQVTQFGKPVTLSCSQTLNHNVMYWYQQKSSQAPKLLFHYYDKDFNNEADTPDNFQSRRPNTSFCFLDIRSPGLGDTAMYLCATSSGGGAGQETQYFGPGTRLLVL.

V is TRBV6-1 and J is TRBJ2-7, with TRBD1 matching 8 bases. The CDR3 has 13 amino acids. Germline CDR1 and CDR2: MNHNS and SASEGT. V was clipped by 7 bases and J by 5 bases; unmatched bases: 7. The CDR3 loop is CASNPGQGHEQYF. CDR3 DNA: TGTGCCAGCAACCCAGGACAGGGCCACGAGCAGTACTTC.

CDR3 protein: CASSIRANMRTGELFF. The CDR3 region has the DNA TGTGCCAGCAGCATCCGGGCGAACATGAGGACCGGGGAGCTGTTTTTT. The chain couples TRBV7-2 to TRBJ2-2; no definite D call. V was cut by 5 bases and J by 5 bases, with 18 bases left in between. This CDR3 region has 16 residues. Looked up from germline, CDR1 is SGHTA and CDR2 is FQGNSA.

The rearrangement links TRBV10-3 to TRBJ2-7, with D possibly being TRBD1 (6 bases). Per germline, CDR1 ENHRY and CDR2 SYGVKD. The V end lost 5 bases, the J end lost 3 bases, and 8 bases lay between the germline ends. The CDR3 has 12 amino acids. The CDR3 coding sequence is TGTGCCATCAGTAAACAGGGCTACGAGCAGTACTTC. Amino acid sequence: CAISKQGYEQYF.

The chain combines TRBV28 with TRBJ2-7, with TRBD1 identical over 12 bases. CDR1 MDHEN and CDR2 SYDVKM come from the germline V gene. Trimming removed 2 bases from V and 4 bases from J; junction bases left unmatched: 3. CDR3 length: 15 amino acids. In nucleotides, the CDR3 is TGTGCCAGCAGTTTAGCGGGACAGGGGGCGTACGAGCAGTACTTC. This encodes CASSLAGQGAYEQYF.

The rearrangement joins TRBV15 to TRBJ2-7; TRBD1 aligns across 9 bases. V lost 5 bases, J lost 0 bases, and 8 bases stayed unmatched. The CDR3 has 16 amino acids. In germline, CDR1 is LNHNV, CDR2 YYDKDF (reference sequence). The CDR3 DNA reads TGTGCCACCAGCTCCCCGGGGACAGGGACCTCCTACGAGCAGTACTTC. Amino acids: CATSSPGTGTSYEQYF.

In regard to this clone: The identical CDR3 is also encoded by other nucleotide sequences in the sample. The chain couples TRBV7-2 to TRBJ1-5; TRBD1 matches 7 bases. CDR1 and CDR2 (germline): SGHTA, FQGNSA. V gave up 2 bases and J gave up 7 bases; unmatched junction bases: 5. This CDR3 comprises 14 residues. The CDR3 DNA follows: TGTGCCAGCAGCTTAAGGCAGGGGGTGCAGCCCCAGCATTTT. Amino acids: CASSLRQGVQPQHF.

J is TRBJ2-7 and V is TRBV18, with D possibly TRBD2 on 5 matching bases. Germline lookup yields CDR1 KGHSH and CDR2 LQKENI. Trimming removed 3 bases at V and 7 bases at J, with 16 bases between. This CDR3 has 14 residues. The DNA of the CDR3 is TGTGCCAGCTCACCGTCCGGGGTGGCGGGTGAGCAGTACTTC. This translates into CASSPSGVAGEQYF.

The genes are TRBV28 and TRBJ2-7; a weak D match, TRBD2 (5 bases). Germline lookup yields CDR1 MDHEN and CDR2 SYDVKM. The V and J ends lost 6 bases and 0 bases respectively, with 12 bases between them. This CDR3 comprises 14 residues. CDR3 amino acids: CASSPPTISYEQYF. The CDR3 region has the DNA TGTGCCAGCAGCCCCCCGACTATCTCCTACGAGCAGTACTTC.

J is TRBJ1-4 and V is TRBV15; D may be TRBD1 (5 bases). V lost 3 bases and J 6 bases, leaving 11 bases between the germline ends. The V gene's germline CDR1 is LNHNV and CDR2 YYDKDF (reference sequence). The CDR3 is 14 amino acids. CDR3 residues: CATSRTGTDEKLFF. The CDR3 DNA sequence: TGTGCCACCAGCAGGACCGGGACGGATGAAAAACTGTTTTTT.

The gene calls are TRBV6-1 and TRBJ2-5; D call uncertain. V was pared by 7 bases and J by 2 bases, with 17 bases between. The CDR3 totals 15 residues. Germline-derived CDR1 and CDR2 are MNHNS and SASEGT. The CDR3 loop reads CASTTRPGPQETQYF. DNA for the CDR3: TGTGCCAGCACCACACGACCCGGGCCTCAAGAGACCCAGTACTTC.

The CDR3 bases are TGTGCCACCACCAAACTAGCGGGGGGATACAATGAGCAGTTCTTC. Its translation is CATTKLAGGYNEQFF. V gene TRBV6-5 combines with J gene TRBJ2-1, with TRBD2 identical over 12 bases. The CDR3 consists of 15 residues. V lost 10 bases to trimming and J lost 4 bases; unmatched junction nucleotides: 8. Germline V lookup: CDR1 MNHEY, CDR2 SVGAGI.

The chain links TRBV20-1 to TRBJ2-7; 8 positions match TRBD2. Trimming at V came to 6 bases and at J to 6 bases, leaving 4 bases not matched to a gene. Germline CDR1 DFQATT, CDR2 SNEGSKA (reference sequence). The CDR3 is made up of 11 amino acids. The CDR3 loop reads CSARAGGEQYF. The CDR3 DNA reads as TGCAGTGCCCGCGCGGGGGGCGAGCAGTACTTC.

CDR3 bases: TGTGCCAGCAGCCAAGCAGGCGCGGGAGGTGGATCCAAAAACATTCAGTACTTC. The encoded protein is CASSQAGAGGGSKNIQYF. This chain uses TRBV11-3 with TRBJ2-4, with 8 bases that match TRBD2. V shed 5 bases, J shed 2 bases, and the junction held 14 bases outside the gene matches. Germline CDR1 and CDR2: SGHNT and YENEEA. The CDR3 sequence is 18 residues long.

This chain uses TRBV14 with TRBJ2-1, with 8 bases identical to TRBD1. Trimming took 3 bases from V and 5 from J; bases not matched to a gene: 9. There are 16 residues in the CDR3. The V gene's germline CDR1 is SGHDN and CDR2 FVKESK. The CDR3 nucleotides are TGTGCCAGCAGCCATATACAGGGGGTAAGAAACAATGAGCAGTTCTTC. This encodes CASSHIQGVRNNEQFF.

The gene calls are TRBV2 and TRBJ2-5, with 7 nucleotides matching TRBD1. CDR3 length equals 15 residues. From germline, CDR1 is SNHLY and CDR2 FYNNEI. V shed 0 bases and J 5 bases; nucleotides not matched to a gene: 6. The CDR3 coding sequence is TGTGCCAGCAGTGAAGCGGGCAGGGGGACCGAGACCCAGTACTTC. Translating it yields CASSEAGRGTETQYF.

The chain combines TRBV4-1 with TRBJ2-1; 16 nucleotides align to TRBD2. In germline, CDR1 is MGHRA, CDR2 YSYEKL. Trimming removed 5 bases from V and 12 bases from J; junction bases left unmatched: 7. The CDR3 is 15 residues long. CDR3 bases: TGCGCCAGCAGCAAAGGGACTAGCGGGAGGGTTGGGCAGTTCTTC. Translation: CASSKGTSGRVGQFF.

The gene calls are TRBV30 and TRBJ1-3, with a tentative D call TRBD1 (6 bases). Germline loops: CDR1 GTSNPN, CDR2 SVGIG (reference sequence). The CDR3 has 17 residues. V was clipped by 2 bases and J by 0 bases, with 17 bases between them. The CDR3: CAWSSPGHGFSGNTIYF. CDR3 DNA sequence: TGTGCCTGGAGTTCTCCGGGACACGGTTTCTCTGGAAACACCATATATTTT.

The chain uses TRBV19 and TRBJ2-2; unclear D gene. The CDR3 extends over 14 amino acids. CDR1 and CDR2 (germline): LNHDA, SQIVND (reference sequence). Trimming took 6 bases from V and 1 from J, leaving 9 bases between them. CDR3 sequence reads: CASSPSRNTGELFF. CDR3 sequence (DNA): TGTGCCAGTAGCCCCTCACGGAACACCGGGGAGCTGTTTTTT.

This clone occurred a few times. The chain uses TRBV19 and TRBJ1-2; D uncertain. The CDR3 contains 15 residues. Germline CDR1 LNHDA, CDR2 SQIVND (reference sequence). Trimming shortened V by 3 bases and J by 9 bases, and 20 bases separated the two germline ends. The CDR3 DNA follows: TGTGCCAGTAGTATTCGAGGGAGCCGCCTGGGGAGCTACACCTTC. This translates into CASSIRGSRLGSYTF.

The J gene is TRBJ1-1, the V gene TRBV6-6, with TRBD1 as a possible D gene (5 bases). Trimming stripped 6 bases from V and 1 base from J, with 15 bases between. Germline values: CDR1 MNHNY, CDR2 SVGAGI (reference sequence). There are 15 residues in the CDR3. The CDR3 loop is CASSDAKQGNTEAFF. CDR3 coding DNA: TGTGCCAGCAGCGACGCAAAGCAGGGGAACACTGAAGCTTTCTTT.

This chain joins TRBV9 and TRBJ1-2; D call uncertain. V lost 4 bases, J lost 11 bases, and 12 bases lay in between. The CDR3 has 11 amino acids. Germline loops: CDR1 SGDLS, CDR2 YYNGEE. CDR3 sequence reads: CASSSVEYYTF. The CDR3 bases are TGTGCCAGCAGCTCAGTCGAGTATTACACCTTC.

The chain is built from TRBV7-2 and TRBJ2-7; D is undetermined. V was trimmed by 5 bases and J by 2 bases, leaving 13 bases between them. The germline V gene encodes CDR1 SGHTA and CDR2 FQGNSA. The CDR3 has 14 amino acids. CDR3: CASSPHDGPYEQYF. CDR3 coding DNA: TGTGCCAGCAGCCCGCACGACGGTCCCTACGAGCAGTACTTC.